The 21 T cell receptor beta chains listed next were all sequenced from one sample in a study of T cells in Graves' hyperthyroidism and ophthalmopathy. Researchers amplified the TCR beta CDR3 regions from RNA transcripts. HTBI primers drove first-round RT-PCR of the TCR CDR3. TCRdb fed the multiplex PCR reads into MiXCR, producing one record per CDR3 protein. The sample holds under 350,000 distinct CDR3 sequences, 15% to 20% seen once. The specimen was blood. These receptors all come from a woman in her fifties or sixties with Graves' hyperthyroidism.

The chain has TRBV7-9 and TRBJ1-2; TRBD1 agrees at 7 bases. V gave up 5 bases and J gave up 13 bases; unmatched junction bases: 10. CDR3 length equals 12 residues. The germline V gene encodes CDR1 SEHNR and CDR2 FQNEAQ (reference sequence). CDR3 DNA: TGTGCCAGCAGCGCCCAGGAGGGGGCTTTCACCTTC. As protein: CASSAQEGAFTF.

This clonotype occurred many times. The V call is TRBV2, the J call TRBJ2-1; 10 bases line up with TRBD2. The ends lost 2 bases at V and 8 bases at J; junction bases unmatched: 6. Per germline, CDR1 SNHLY and CDR2 FYNNEI. This CDR3 region has 15 residues. CDR3 nucleotide sequence: TGTGCCAGCAGTGAATCAGCGGGGGGGCGGGATGAGCAGTTCTTC. This gives the protein CASSESAGGRDEQFF.

The chain carries TRBV5-1 and TRBJ2-5; 12 bases map to TRBD1. Germline CDR1 reads SGHRS; CDR2 reads YFSETQ. The length of the CDR3 is 16 residues. Trimming removed 3 bases from V and 4 bases from J; junction bases left unmatched: 7. The CDR3 nucleotides read TGCGCCAGCAGCTCTTCCGGGACAGGGGGCAGAGAGACCCAGTACTTC. This codes for CASSSSGTGGRETQYF.

As for this clonotype: A clone one base away is much larger, so this may be a read error. V usage is TRBV6-1 and J usage is TRBJ1-3; 7 positions match TRBD1. Looked up from germline, CDR1 is MNHNS and CDR2 is SASEGT. The V gene end was trimmed by 5 bases and the J gene end by 0 bases; junction bases not matched to a gene: 4. The CDR3 loop spans 15 amino acids. CDR3 in amino acids: CASSRDRNSGNTIYF. In DNA, the CDR3 is TGTGCCAGCAGTCGGGACAGAAACTCTGGAAACACCATATATTTT.

This clonotype appeared many times. This chain links TRBV2 with TRBJ2-1, with 8 bases matching TRBD1. The CDR3 totals 13 residues. Unmatched junction bases numbered 2, after V lost 7 bases and J lost 3 bases. Germline V CDR1 and CDR2: SNHLY, FYNNEI. The CDR3 sequence is CASKGQGYNEQFF. The CDR3 DNA reads TGTGCCAGCAAAGGACAGGGCTACAATGAGCAGTTCTTC.

V usage is TRBV20-1 and J usage is TRBJ2-7; 8 nucleotides match TRBD1. Germline V lookup: CDR1 DFQATT, CDR2 SNEGSKA (reference sequence). V was pared by 6 bases and J by 1 base, with 17 bases of the junction left unmatched. This CDR3 has 17 amino acids. The CDR3 loop reads CSAGAGGRREGSYEQYV. CDR3 coding DNA: TGCAGTGCAGGCGCAGGGGGCAGGAGAGAGGGGTCCTACGAGCAGTACGTC.

Many counts were recorded for this clonotype. The chain uses TRBV12-3 or TRBV12-4 and TRBJ2-3, with a tentative D call TRBD2 (6 bases). The CDR3 is 17 residues long. V lost 3 bases to trimming and J lost 4 bases, with 20 bases between them. The CDR3 loop reads CASSFLPGAGNSDTQYF. The CDR3, as DNA: TGTGCCAGCAGTTTTCTCCCCGGGGCGGGGAACTCAGATACGCAGTATTTT.

This rearrangement joins TRBV10-3 to TRBJ1-5, with 9 positions matching TRBD1. This CDR3 has 15 residues. CDR1 ENHRY and CDR2 SYGVKD come from the germline V gene. After removal of 10 bases from V and 3 bases from J, the junction contained 10 bases not matched to a gene. As DNA, the CDR3 is TGTGCCACCAGCCCGGACAGGGGAAACAATCAGCCCCAGCATTTT. It encodes CATSPDRGNNQPQHF.

The rearrangement uses TRBV19 and TRBJ2-7; D possibly corresponds to TRBD2 (6 bases). Germline V gives CDR1 LNHDA, CDR2 SQIVND (reference sequence). The V end lost 5 bases, the J end lost 3 bases, and 17 bases lay between the germline ends. The CDR3 sequence is 15 residues long. CDR3 sequence reads: CASSLRPGRIYEQYF. The CDR3, as DNA: TGTGCCAGTAGTTTAAGACCTGGGAGGATCTACGAGCAGTACTTC.

A note on this clonotype: A much larger clone sits a single nucleotide away, making a read error possible. This chain connects TRBV3-1 to TRBJ2-1, with unresolved D. Per germline, CDR1 LGHDT and CDR2 YNNKEL (reference sequence). Trimming removed 2 bases at V and 10 bases at J, with 9 bases between. The CDR3 has 12 residues. CDR3 amino acids: CASSQLSGEQFF. The CDR3 DNA reads as TGTGCCAGCAGCCAATTATCTGGCGAGCAGTTCTTC.

This clonotype was seen repeatedly, ten times or more. This CDR3 reads CARQRLQTLGEQYF. The CDR3 nucleotides read TGTGCCAGACAGCGGCTCCAGACCCTCGGCGAGCAGTACTTC. The gene calls are TRBV2 and TRBJ2-7, with TRBD2 as a possible D gene (5 bases). Germline-derived CDR1 and CDR2 are SNHLY and FYNNEI. V lost 9 bases and J 6 bases, leaving 21 bases between the germline ends. The CDR3 spans 14 residues.

This chain links TRBV28 with TRBJ2-7; D gene unclear. V lost 4 bases, J lost 5 bases, and 24 bases lay in between. Germline assignment: CDR1 MDHEN and CDR2 SYDVKM. The CDR3 spans 17 residues. CDR3 sequence: CASSSPDRTAIPDEQYF. CDR3 nucleotides: TGTGCCAGCAGTTCCCCCGATAGAACGGCTATTCCCGACGAGCAGTACTTC.

The CDR3: CASSPRGQLSVYGYTF. The CDR3 nucleotides are TGTGCCAGCAGCCCCAGAGGACAGCTCTCGGTCTATGGCTACACCTTC. The chain carries TRBV9 and TRBJ1-2, with D perhaps TRBD1 (6 bases). CDR1 is SGDLS, CDR2 YYNGEE, per germline. This CDR3 is built from 16 residues. V lost 4 bases and J 4 bases, leaving 20 bases between the germline ends.

The V call is TRBV5-1, the J call TRBJ2-7; TRBD2 agrees at 7 bases. This CDR3 region has 16 residues. Trimming took 2 bases from V and 5 from J; bases not matched to a gene: 13. Germline V CDR1 and CDR2: SGHRS, YFSETQ. CDR3: CASSLEPGGRTHEQYF. CDR3 coding DNA: TGCGCCAGCAGCTTAGAACCGGGCGGGAGAACCCACGAGCAGTACTTC.

This clonotype was seen many times. V gene TRBV2 combines with J gene TRBJ1-2, with D tentatively TRBD1 (6 bases). V was trimmed by 1 base and J by 8 bases, leaving 14 bases between them. The CDR3 length is 14 residues. CDR1 and CDR2 (germline): SNHLY, FYNNEI. In DNA, the CDR3 is TGTGCCAGCAGTGAAGAATACAGGGCAAGCGGCTACACCTTC. Translation: CASSEEYRASGYTF.

The CDR3 loop reads CASSLAASGSQPYEQFF. DNA for the CDR3: TGTGCCAGCAGCTTAGCGGCTAGCGGGAGCCAACCTTACGAGCAGTTCTTC. This chain connects TRBV7-3 to TRBJ2-1, with 10 bases aligning to TRBD2. The J segment lost 10 bases and the V segment lost 2 bases, leaving 14 bases of the junction unmatched. The germline V gene encodes CDR1 SGHTA and CDR2 FQGTGA. The CDR3 totals 17 residues.

This clonotype has a handful of counts. V is TRBV2 and J is TRBJ2-5; 10 positions agree with TRBD2. The V gene end was trimmed by 10 bases and the J gene end by 2 bases; junction bases not matched to a gene: 10. Germline CDR1 and CDR2: SNHLY and FYNNEI. The CDR3 is made up of 15 amino acids. CDR3 sequence reads: CATRAGSGGQETQYF. The CDR3 DNA reads TGTGCCACTCGGGCAGGTAGCGGGGGGCAAGAGACCCAGTACTTC.

This chain uses TRBV7-9 with TRBJ1-5, with 7 bases aligning to TRBD1. J gave up 7 bases and V 1 base, and 13 bases lay outside the gene matches. CDR3 size: 17 residues. CDR1 and CDR2 (germline): SEHNR, FQNEAQ (reference sequence). CDR3 nucleotides: TGTGCCAGCAGCTTAGACGGCCAAGGGGGCTCGTGGCAGCCCCAGCATTTT. This gives the protein CASSLDGQGGSWQPQHF.

This clonotype was counted ten times or more. This chain links TRBV15 with TRBJ1-1; maybe TRBD1 (6 bases). Germline V gene lookup returns CDR1 LNHNV and CDR2 YYDKDF (reference sequence). CDR3 length equals 15 residues. V lost 5 bases and J lost 8, with 21 bases in between. DNA for the CDR3: TGTGCCACCAGCGGCACAGGGTTCGGAACAAACGAAGCTTTCTTT. Translated: CATSGTGFGTNEAFF.

This clonotype came up many times. J is TRBJ2-5 and V is TRBV5-6, with 10 bases lining up with TRBD2. Germline loops: CDR1 SGHDT, CDR2 YYEEEE. The ends lost 4 bases at V and 2 bases at J; junction bases unmatched: 5. The CDR3 spans 15 residues. The CDR3 DNA reads TGTGCCAGCAGCACCGGACTAGCGGCACAAGAGACCCAGTACTTC. Amino acids: CASSTGLAAQETQYF.

In nucleotides, the CDR3 is TGTGCCAGCAGTGAAGCGCAGGGGGCGAGGTACGAGCAGTACTTC. It is translated as CASSEAQGARYEQYF. The rearrangement uses TRBV6-1 and TRBJ2-7; 8 nucleotides line up with TRBD1. Germline CDR1 is MNHNS and CDR2 is SASEGT. CDR3 length equals 15 residues. J was trimmed by 4 bases and V by 0 bases; bases with no gene match: 5.